Detailed here is one T cell receptor beta chain. Its specificity is not known. The PCR employed 60 Vbeta primers together with 13 Jbeta primers. Produced via immunoSEQ multiplex PCR; TCRdb's table is partial and in-frame only. The profile shows 110,000 or so clones, over 65% of them singletons. The source of the sample is a study of cytomegalovirus exposure and HLA in healthy donors. Whole-study context: HLA-typed donors were the source of around 85 million unique TCRs held in an early data release.

The CDR3 consists of 17 residues. Germline V gene lookup returns CDR1 SGDLS and CDR2 YYNGEE. The V gene end was trimmed by 0 bases and the J gene end by 0 bases; junction bases not matched to a gene: 7. Study findings and constraints: It was approximately 150 TCR beta chains that were listed as cytomegalovirus-associated. It was likely that a cluster of highly shared sequence variants was a sequencing artifact.

At collection, donors were nominally healthy, but unrecorded immune exposures were probable. The origin of this receptor is a female donor in good health and CMV-seronegative. The sample comprised PBMCs. The chain employs TRBV9 and TRBJ2-3, with 7 nucleotides matching TRBD1. The CDR3 loop reads CASSVELRDRSTDTQYF. In nucleotides, the CDR3 is TGTGCCAGCAGCGTAGAACTCCGGGACAGAAGCACAGATACGCAGTATTTT.